One sample yielded the 11 T cell receptor beta chains listed below, sequenced in a study of cytomegalovirus exposure and HLA in healthy donors (dated 2017 in TCRdb). Libraries were prepared through the immunoSEQ multiplex PCR assay. The multiplex PCR relied on a mix of 60 forward primers for TCR Vbeta segments and 13 reverse primers for TCR Jbeta segments. TCRdb's version of the immuneACCESS table is confined to in-frame rearrangements and falls short of the full clone set. An unresolved V gene accounts for under half of the shortfall where checked; the remainder is of unknown origin. For this sample there are about 200,000 clones; over 70% appear just once. Clones ranked in the top ten supply roughly 1.7% of the sample. Sequencing used PBMCs. Receptors were obtained from a man between 35 and 55 years old in good health and CMV-seropositive.

The chain couples TRBV5-1 to TRBJ2-5; 10 bases are a match to TRBD1. Trimming took 0 bases from V and 7 from J; bases not matched to a gene: 6. CDR1 and CDR2 from the germline V gene are SGHRS and YFSETQ. This CDR3 comprises 15 residues. CDR3 loop: CASSLETGGDGTQYF. CDR3 coding DNA: TGCGCCAGCAGCTTGGAGACAGGGGGCGACGGGACCCAGTACTTC. Variable domain in full (rest from reference TRBV5-1 and TRBJ2-5): KAGVTQTPRYLIKTRGQQVTLSCSPISGHRSVSWYQQTPGQGLQFLFEYFSETQRNKGNFPGRFSGRQFSNSRSEMNVSTLELGDSALYLCASSLETGGDGTQYFGPGTRLLVL.

The chain joins TRBV9 to TRBJ2-6, with 8 bases matching TRBD2. The CDR3 has 19 amino acids. The trim removed 0 bases at V and 1 base at J, leaving 9 bases unmatched. Germline assignment: CDR1 SGDLS and CDR2 YYNGEE. CDR3: CASSVGSGGGGSGANVLTF. In DNA form, the CDR3 reads TGTGCCAGCAGCGTAGGTTCGGGAGGGGGAGGTTCTGGGGCCAACGTCCTGACTTTC.

Ten or more counts support this clone. The genes are TRBV2 and TRBJ2-7, with D maybe TRBD2 (6 bases). V lost 6 bases and J 0 bases, leaving 15 bases between the germline ends. This CDR3 is built from 15 residues. Per germline, CDR1 SNHLY and CDR2 FYNNEI. The CDR3 is CASRGFIGSSYEQYF. In nucleotides, the CDR3 is TGTGCCAGCAGAGGGTTTATCGGGAGCTCCTACGAGCAGTACTTC.

For this clone: A junction end diverges from the germline sequence, so it may reflect a read error. The chain is built from TRBV5-6 and TRBJ2-4; no clear D gene. The germline CDR1 and CDR2 sequences are SGHDT and YYEEEE. The CDR3 runs 14 residues. CDR3 in amino acids: CASSLVFSQNSQYF. The CDR3 DNA reads TGTGCCAGCAGCTTGGTGTTCAGCCAAAACAGTCAGTACTTC.

This chain joins TRBV7-9 and TRBJ1-1; the match to TRBD1 covers 7 bases. The V and J ends lost 5 bases and 5 bases, in that order; junction bases with no gene match: 14. This CDR3 has 16 residues. CDR1 is SEHNR, CDR2 FQNEAQ, per germline (reference sequence). CDR3 bases: TGTGCCAGCAGCGCCCCCCGGGACAGAAGAATAACTGAAGCTTTCTTT. Translating gives CASSAPRDRRITEAFF.

In this sample, this clone turned up once. This rearrangement joins TRBV6-5 to TRBJ1-1, with D uncertain. V was cut by 1 base and J by 1 base, with 7 bases left in between. The germline CDR1 and CDR2 sequences are MNHEY and SVGAGI. This CDR3 spans 14 amino acids. The CDR3 DNA reads as TGTGCCAGCAGTTACTTCGCAGGGAACACTGAAGCTTTCTTT. Translation: CASSYFAGNTEAFF.

J is TRBJ2-5 and V is TRBV7-9; 7 bases are a match to TRBD2. The J call is uncertain, as TRBJ2-7 better fits the DNA end. Germline V gives CDR1 SEHNR, CDR2 FQNEAQ (reference sequence). The CDR3 spans 15 residues. CDR3 in DNA: TGTGCCAGCAGCTTAGAAGGCGGGAGCCCTCTCGAGCAGTACTTC. The encoded protein is CASSLEGGSPLEQYF.

The chain uses TRBV5-1 and TRBJ2-3, with D uncertain. Germline values: CDR1 SGHRS, CDR2 YFSETQ. The CDR3 runs to 12 residues. Trimming shortened V by 0 bases and J by 5 bases, and 4 bases separated the two germline ends. The chain's CDR3 is CASSLELDTQYF. The CDR3 region has the DNA TGCGCCAGCAGCTTGGAGCTAGATACGCAGTATTTT.

Comments on this clone: An end of the junction does not agree with germline; a read error may underlie this. The rearrangement links TRBV28 to TRBJ2-6; possible D gene TRBD1, 5 bases. CDR1 is MDHEN and CDR2 is SYDVKM in the germline V gene. The CDR3 is made up of 15 amino acids. CDR3 amino acids: CASSPWTPGANGLTF. In DNA, the CDR3 is TGTGCCAGCAGTCCATGGACGCCTGGGGCCAACGGCCTGACTTTC.

This clone was detected a few times. The chain uses TRBV5-1 and TRBJ2-1; 10 bases agree with TRBD1. With 5 bases clipped from V and 3 bases from J, the junction kept 5 bases outside the gene matches. This CDR3 contains 15 residues. In germline, CDR1 is SGHRS, CDR2 YFSETQ. The CDR3 DNA reads TGCGCCAGCAGGACCGGGACAGGGGACTACAATGAGCAGTTCTTC. Protein: CASRTGTGDYNEQFF.

The chain recombines TRBV10-3 with TRBJ2-2, with 8 bases that match TRBD1. The ends lost 6 bases at V and 6 bases at J; junction bases unmatched: 9. The germline V gene has CDR1 ENHRY and CDR2 SYGVKD. This CDR3 has 15 residues. Here the CDR3 reads CAIRRTGSGPGELFF. In DNA form, the CDR3 reads TGTGCCATCAGAAGGACAGGGTCTGGCCCCGGGGAGCTGTTTTTT.